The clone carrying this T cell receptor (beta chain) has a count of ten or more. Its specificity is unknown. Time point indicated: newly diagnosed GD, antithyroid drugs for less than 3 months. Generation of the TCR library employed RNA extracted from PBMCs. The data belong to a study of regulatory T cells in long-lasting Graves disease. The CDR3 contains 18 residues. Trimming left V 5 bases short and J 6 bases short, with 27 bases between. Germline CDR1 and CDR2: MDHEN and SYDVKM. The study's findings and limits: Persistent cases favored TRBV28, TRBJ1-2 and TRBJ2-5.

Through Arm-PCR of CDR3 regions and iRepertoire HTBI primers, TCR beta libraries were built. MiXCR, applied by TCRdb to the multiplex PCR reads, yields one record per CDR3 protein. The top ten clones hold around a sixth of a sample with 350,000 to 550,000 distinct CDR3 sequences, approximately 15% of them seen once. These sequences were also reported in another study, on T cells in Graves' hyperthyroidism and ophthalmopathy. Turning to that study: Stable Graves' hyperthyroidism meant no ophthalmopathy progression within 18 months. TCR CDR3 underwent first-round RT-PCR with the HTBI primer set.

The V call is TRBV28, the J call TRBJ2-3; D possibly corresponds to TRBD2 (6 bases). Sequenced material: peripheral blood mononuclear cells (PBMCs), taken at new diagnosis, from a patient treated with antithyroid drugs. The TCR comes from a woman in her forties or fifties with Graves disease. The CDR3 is CASSLPLLSVGGDDTQYF. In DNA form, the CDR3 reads TGTGCCAGCAGTCTCCCCCTATTGTCGGTGGGGGGTGATGATACGCAGTATTTT.